The sample holds many counts of the clone carrying this T cell receptor beta chain. Germline V CDR1 and CDR2: SGHNT, YYREEE (reference sequence). The CDR3 covers 19 residues. The germline V and J ends were trimmed by 4 bases and 4 bases, with 24 bases remaining between them. The data are from a study of T-cell reconstitution after alpha-beta-depleted transplantation in children. Unique molecular identifiers featured in how the TCRbeta library was prepared. MiXCR was run by TCRdb on the PCR reads, yielding one entry per CDR3 protein. Seen here are around 300,000 distinct CDR3 sequences, roughly a tenth observed once, and the top ten hold less than 9%.

The receptor was derived from a boy younger than two with acute myeloid leukemia, due to receive a stem cell transplant. This rearrangement joins TRBV5-4 to TRBJ2-6, with a possible D match to TRBD1 (6 bases). The sample in question was PBMCs, obtained before TCRalphabeta/CD19-depleted stem cell transplant. In nucleotides, the CDR3 is TGTGCCAGCAGCCTGGCGGACAGCCGGGGCCTAATGGGGGCCAACGTCCTGACTTTC. Its protein is CASSLADSRGLMGANVLTF.